This T cell receptor beta chain was recovered during a study of beta chain features in type 1 diabetes. Investigators reverse transcribed all isolated RNA, so they sequenced expressed TCRB transcripts. Profiling relied on immunoSEQ multiplex PCR, and the TCRdb table lists in-frame clones only, not all of them. Found here are fewer than 550,000 clones, 9.5% to 12% of them singletons; the top ten hold approximately 0.045%. Sequencing was performed on naive CD4+ T cells from blood. The sequence was collected from a woman aged 18-29 years in good health.

CDR3 in amino acids: CASSIPRGPPSYEQYF. The CDR3 DNA reads TGTGCCAGCAGTATCCCCCGGGGACCGCCCTCCTACGAGCAGTACTTC. This rearrangement joins TRBV27 to TRBJ2-7; D might be TRBD1 or TRBD2, each matching 5 bases. The V end was cut by 5 bases, the J end by 0 bases, with 17 bases between. CDR1 MNHEY and CDR2 SMNVEV come from the germline V gene (reference sequence). The CDR3 contains 16 residues.